This T cell receptor (beta chain) came from a study of beta chain features in type 1 diabetes. Study-wide findings and caveats: When VDJ junctions were examined, type 1 diabetes patients showed fewer insertions and more deletions.

This clone was seen ten or more times. Its antigen is unknown. Purities in excess of 95% were seen in all sorted populations. Germline CDR1 and CDR2: SQVTM and ANQGSEA. The CDR3 runs 14 residues. V was shortened by 4 bases and J by 4 bases, with 17 bases between the two germline ends. The entirety of the isolated RNA underwent reverse transcription, so expressed TCRB transcripts were sequenced. TCRdb's table, derived via immunoSEQ multiplex PCR, lists solely in-frame clones and lacks some. The repertoire holds about 140,000 clones, with 6.5% to 8.5% as singletons. The clonotype was recovered from a woman aged 25 to 39 in good health. The sample comprised central memory CD4+ T cells from blood. The V call is TRBV29-1, the J call TRBJ2-7; a weak D match, TRBD2 (6 bases). Here the CDR3 reads CSVGGPGATYEQYF. In nucleotides, the CDR3 is TGCAGCGTTGGGGGACCGGGAGCTACTTACGAGCAGTACTTC.